This TCR beta chain appears in the sequencing data of a study of blood T cell repertoires in COVID-19. Libraries were prepared by immunoSEQ multiplex PCR; TCRdb keeps only in-frame clonotypes and omits some of them. Of about 180,000 clones listed, 89% are singletons. Participant ages covered about 18 to 89 years across 20 to 25 US areas. Cohorts were determined from participant-reported clinical history. CDR3 length: 13 residues. V gave up 4 bases and J gave up 0 bases, with 6 bases separating them. The germline V gene encodes CDR1 SNHLY and CDR2 FYNNEI. Sequenced sample: PBMCs or T cells enriched from blood (not recorded which). This TCR was sampled from a woman aged 40 to 55 with acute COVID-19. The rearrangement joins TRBV2 to TRBJ2-5; D remains unclear. CDR3 amino acids: CASSADNQETQYF. In DNA, the CDR3 is TGTGCCAGCAGTGCCGACAACCAAGAGACCCAGTACTTC.